This record covers a single T cell receptor beta chain. Antigen specificity is unknown. This entry comes from a study of shared clonotypes between healthy human individuals. Study-wide results and caveats: It was observed that 5% to 6% of naive CD4 clonotypes were shared across a handful of donors.

Researchers partitioned CD4+ cells into CD45RA+ naive and CD45RA-negative memory subsets. Splitting of each subset's genomic DNA was done evenly across several immunoSEQ plates. As originally analysed: Junction-only sequences without quality scores were provided by ImmunoSEQ, so filtering was different. Clones were sequenced by immunoSEQ multiplex PCR, and TCRdb holds only the in-frame ones, with some missing. V and J calls and clone size are given by that table; D and trimming were obtained from the DNA. The sample comprises over a million clones, more than 65% of which are singletons, and over 1.3% rests with the top ten. Trimming took off 0 bases at V and 7 bases at J, with 11 bases between the two ends. This CDR3 spans 15 amino acids. Germline CDR1 SGDLS, CDR2 YYNGEE.

The rearrangement links TRBV9 to TRBJ1-6; D may be TRBD1 (5 bases). This TCR was recovered from a man aged 18 to 30 in good health. The source material was memory CD4+ T cells sorted from blood. Sample subset: CD45RA-negative fraction. CDR3 residues: CASSVGTRWNSPLHF. CDR3 sequence (DNA): TGTGCCAGCAGCGTAGGGACACGATGGAATTCACCCCTCCACTTT.